This record looks at one TCR beta chain sequence and its context. These data come from a study of blood T cell repertoires in COVID-19. About the study: Specimens from acute and convalescent COVID-19 originated in the United States, Italy and Spain.

Using immunoSEQ multiplex PCR, the repertoire was profiled, and TCRdb retains in-frame clones only, with some absent. The profile shows approximately 50,000 clones, about 92% of them singletons. CDR3 length: 15 residues. Losses at the gene ends were 4 bases for V and 7 bases for J; bases not matched to a gene: 10. CDR1 and CDR2 from the germline V gene are SGHKS and YYEKEE (reference sequence). The rearrangement links TRBV5-5 to TRBJ1-4, with 7 bases that match TRBD1. The clonotype was recovered from a woman older than 75 with acute or convalescent COVID-19. Sequences were obtained from peripheral blood. For the CDR3, the DNA is TGTGCCAGCAGCCCCGGTTTAGGGGGCATTGAAAAACTGTTTTTT. This sequence encodes CASSPGLGGIEKLFF.